This TCR beta chain was sequenced during a study of cytomegalovirus exposure and HLA in healthy donors. Researchers ran the PCR with 60 Vbeta and 13 Jbeta primers. The method was immunoSEQ multiplex PCR; TCRdb's version includes in-frame clones alone and lacks a portion of them. Of roughly 89,000 clones listed, 81% are singletons. CDR1 and CDR2 from the germline V gene are MDHEN and SYDVKM. This CDR3 spans 14 amino acids. V trimming: 8 bases; J trimming: 0 bases; junction bases outside the gene matches: 3. In its sample, this clone was seen a few times. Its antigen is currently unknown. Study-level results: In an earlier analysis, productive rearrangement rates for most beta V segments clustered near 87% or 30%.

V gene TRBV28 combines with J gene TRBJ1-5, with 8 bases identical to TRBD1. Sequenced material: PBMCs. This receptor was identified in a young woman in good health and CMV-seronegative. In DNA, the CDR3 is TGTGCCAGCCGCAGGGGGCATAGCAATCAGCCCCAGCATTTT. It yields the protein CASRRGHSNQPQHF. The full variable domain, its missing parts supplied by reference TRBV28 and TRBJ1-5, is DVKVTQSSRYLVKRTGEKVFLECVQDMDHENMFWYRQDPGLGLRLIYFSYDVKMKEKGDIPEGYSVSREKKERFSLILESASTNQTSMYLCASRRGHSNQPQHFGDGTRLSIL.